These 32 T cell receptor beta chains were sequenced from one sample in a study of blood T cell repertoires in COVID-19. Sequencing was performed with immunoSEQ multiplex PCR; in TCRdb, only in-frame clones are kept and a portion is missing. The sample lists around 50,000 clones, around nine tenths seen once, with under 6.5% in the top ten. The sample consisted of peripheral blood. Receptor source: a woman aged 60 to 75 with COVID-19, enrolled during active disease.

The chain's CDR3 is CASSLGLNNEQFF. In DNA, the CDR3 is TGTGCCAGCAGCTTGGGACTAAACAATGAGCAGTTCTTC. The chain combines TRBV13 with TRBJ2-1, with 7 bases fitting TRBD2. The CDR3 covers 13 residues. Trimming at V came to 3 bases and at J to 5 bases, leaving 1 base not matched to a gene. The germline V gene encodes CDR1 PRHDT and CDR2 FYEKMQ (reference sequence).

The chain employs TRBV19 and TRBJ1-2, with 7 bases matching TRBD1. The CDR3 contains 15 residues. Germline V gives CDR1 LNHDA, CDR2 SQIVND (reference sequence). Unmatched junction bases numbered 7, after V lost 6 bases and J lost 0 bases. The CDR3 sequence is CASSDPGQTNYGYTF. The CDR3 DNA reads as TGTGCCAGTAGCGATCCGGGACAGACTAACTATGGCTACACCTTC.

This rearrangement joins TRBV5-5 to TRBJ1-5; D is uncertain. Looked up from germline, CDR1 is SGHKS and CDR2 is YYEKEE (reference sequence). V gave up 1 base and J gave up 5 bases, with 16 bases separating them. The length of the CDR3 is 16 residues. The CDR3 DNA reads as TGTGCCAGCAGCTTGAGGCTCTCCGGGAAGGATCAGCCCCAGCATTTT. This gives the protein CASSLRLSGKDQPQHF.

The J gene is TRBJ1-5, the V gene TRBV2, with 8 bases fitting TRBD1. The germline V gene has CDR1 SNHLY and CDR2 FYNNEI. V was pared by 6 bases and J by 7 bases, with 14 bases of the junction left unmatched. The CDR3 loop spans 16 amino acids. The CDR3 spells CASSKEFGQGGQPQHF. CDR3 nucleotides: TGTGCCAGCAGCAAAGAGTTCGGACAGGGTGGCCAGCCCCAGCATTTT.

The CDR3 region is CASSYSLQGFSNQPQHF. The CDR3 DNA follows: TGTGCCAGCAGTTACTCATTACAGGGATTTAGCAATCAGCCCCAGCATTTT. The rearrangement joins TRBV6-2 or TRBV6-3 to TRBJ1-5, with D possibly matching TRBD1 (6 bases). The CDR3 has 17 residues. Germline CDR1 MNHEY, CDR2 SVGEGT. Trimming stripped 0 bases from V and 0 bases from J, with 12 bases between.

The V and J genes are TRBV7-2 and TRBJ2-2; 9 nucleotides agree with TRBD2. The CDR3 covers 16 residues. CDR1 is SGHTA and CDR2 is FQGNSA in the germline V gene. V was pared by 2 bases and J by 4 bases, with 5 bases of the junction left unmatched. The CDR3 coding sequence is TGTGCCAGCAGCTTACGCGGGAGGGCCTTCACCGGGGAGCTGTTTTTT. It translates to CASSLRGRAFTGELFF.

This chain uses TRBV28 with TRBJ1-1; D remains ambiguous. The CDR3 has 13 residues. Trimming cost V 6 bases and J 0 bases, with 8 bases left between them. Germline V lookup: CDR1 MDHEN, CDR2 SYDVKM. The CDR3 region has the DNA TGTGCCAGCAGCCCGAGGTTGAACACTGAAGCTTTCTTT. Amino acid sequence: CASSPRLNTEAFF. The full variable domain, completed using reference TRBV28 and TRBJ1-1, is DVKVTQSSRYLVKRTGEKVFLECVQDMDHENMFWYRQDPGLGLRLIYFSYDVKMKEKGDIPEGYSVSREKKERFSLILESASTNQTSMYLCASSPRLNTEAFFGQGTRLTVV.

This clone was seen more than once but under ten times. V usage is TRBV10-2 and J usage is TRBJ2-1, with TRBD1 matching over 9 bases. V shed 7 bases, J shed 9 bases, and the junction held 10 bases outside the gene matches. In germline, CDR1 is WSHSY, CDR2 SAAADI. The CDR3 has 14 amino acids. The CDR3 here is CASTRTGARSEQFF. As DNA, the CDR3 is TGCGCCAGCACTAGGACAGGGGCCCGCAGTGAGCAGTTCTTC.

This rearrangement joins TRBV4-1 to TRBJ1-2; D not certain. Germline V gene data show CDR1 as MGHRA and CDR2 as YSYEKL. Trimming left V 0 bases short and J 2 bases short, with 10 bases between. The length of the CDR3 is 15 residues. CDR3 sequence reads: CASSQDRGRNYGYTF. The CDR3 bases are TGCGCCAGCAGCCAAGACCGTGGCAGAAACTATGGCTACACCTTC.

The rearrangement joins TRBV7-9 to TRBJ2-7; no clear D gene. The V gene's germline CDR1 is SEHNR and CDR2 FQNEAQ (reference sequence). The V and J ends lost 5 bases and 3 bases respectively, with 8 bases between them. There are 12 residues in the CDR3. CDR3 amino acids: CASSPSNYEQYF. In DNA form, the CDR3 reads TGTGCCAGCAGCCCTAGTAACTACGAGCAGTACTTC.

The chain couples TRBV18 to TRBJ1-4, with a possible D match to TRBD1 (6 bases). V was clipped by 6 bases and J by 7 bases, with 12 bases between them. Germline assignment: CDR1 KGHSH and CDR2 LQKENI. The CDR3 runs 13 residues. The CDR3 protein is CASSRGAGEKLFF. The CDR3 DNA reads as TGTGCCAGCTCCCGGGGGGCCGGTGAAAAACTGTTTTTT.

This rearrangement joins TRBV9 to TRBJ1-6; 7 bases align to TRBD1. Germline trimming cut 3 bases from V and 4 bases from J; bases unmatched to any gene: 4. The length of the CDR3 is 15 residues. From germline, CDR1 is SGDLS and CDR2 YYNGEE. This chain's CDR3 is CASSARTGYNSPLHF. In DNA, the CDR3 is TGTGCCAGCAGCGCCCGGACAGGTTATAATTCACCCCTCCACTTT. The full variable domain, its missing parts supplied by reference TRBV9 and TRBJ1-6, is DSGVTQTPKHLITATGQRVTLRCSPRSGDLSVYWYQQSLDQGLQFLIQYYNGEERAKGNILERFSAQQFPDLHSELNLSSLELGDSALYFCASSARTGYNSPLHFGNGTRLTVT.

CDR3 loop: CAHLDEREQFF. DNA for the CDR3: TGTGCCCATCTAGACGAGCGAGAGCAGTTCTTC. The V gene is TRBV14, the J gene TRBJ2-1; D unclear. The V gene lost 11 bases and the J gene lost 10 bases, with 15 bases spanning the gap. CDR3 length: 11 amino acids. Germline CDR1 is SGHDN and CDR2 is FVKESK.

The CDR3 is CASSIPGGLGYTF. CDR3 coding DNA: TGTGCCAGTAGTATCCCAGGGGGCTTGGGCTACACCTTC. The chain links TRBV19 to TRBJ1-2, with 8 positions matching TRBD1. The V segment lost 3 bases and the J segment 8 bases; nucleotides outside the gene matches: 5. The germline V gene has CDR1 LNHDA and CDR2 SQIVND (reference sequence). The CDR3 is 13 residues long.

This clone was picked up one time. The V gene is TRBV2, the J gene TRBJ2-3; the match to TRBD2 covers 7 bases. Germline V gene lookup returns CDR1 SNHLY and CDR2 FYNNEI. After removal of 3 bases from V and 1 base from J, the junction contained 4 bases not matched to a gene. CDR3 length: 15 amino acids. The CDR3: CASSDAGEGTDTQYF. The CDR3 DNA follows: TGTGCCAGCAGTGACGCGGGAGAAGGCACAGATACGCAGTATTTT.

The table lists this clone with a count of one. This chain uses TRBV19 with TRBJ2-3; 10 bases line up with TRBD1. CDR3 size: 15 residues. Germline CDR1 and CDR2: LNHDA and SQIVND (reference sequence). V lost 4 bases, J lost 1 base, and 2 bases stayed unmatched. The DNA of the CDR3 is TGTGCCAGTAGTAGGACAGGGGGAGGCACAGATACGCAGTATTTT. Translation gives CASSRTGGGTDTQYF.

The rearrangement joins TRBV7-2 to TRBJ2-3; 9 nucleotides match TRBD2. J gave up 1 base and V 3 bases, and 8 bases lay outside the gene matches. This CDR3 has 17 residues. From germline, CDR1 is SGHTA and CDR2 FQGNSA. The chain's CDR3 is CASSLRGSGRGTDTQYF. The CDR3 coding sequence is TGTGCCAGCAGCTTGAGGGGTAGCGGGAGAGGCACAGATACGCAGTATTTT.

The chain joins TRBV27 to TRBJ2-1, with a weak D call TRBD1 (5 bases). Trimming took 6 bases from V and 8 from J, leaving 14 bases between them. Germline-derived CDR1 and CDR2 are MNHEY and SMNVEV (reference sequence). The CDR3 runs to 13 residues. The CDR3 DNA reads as TGTGCCAGCAGCCCTCCCGTCAGGGATGAGCAGTTCTTC. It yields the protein CASSPPVRDEQFF.

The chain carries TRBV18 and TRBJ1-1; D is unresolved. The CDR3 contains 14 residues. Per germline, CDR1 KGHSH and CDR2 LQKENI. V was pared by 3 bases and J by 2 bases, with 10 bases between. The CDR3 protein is CASSPSGDNTEAFF. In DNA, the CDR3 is TGTGCCAGCTCACCGTCCGGAGATAACACTGAAGCTTTCTTT.

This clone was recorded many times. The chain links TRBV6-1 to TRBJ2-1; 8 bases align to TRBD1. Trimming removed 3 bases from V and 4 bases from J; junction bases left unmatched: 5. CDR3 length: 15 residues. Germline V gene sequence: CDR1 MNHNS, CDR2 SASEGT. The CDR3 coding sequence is TGTGCCAGCAGTGAGGGACAGGAGCCTTACAATGAGCAGTTCTTC. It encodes CASSEGQEPYNEQFF.

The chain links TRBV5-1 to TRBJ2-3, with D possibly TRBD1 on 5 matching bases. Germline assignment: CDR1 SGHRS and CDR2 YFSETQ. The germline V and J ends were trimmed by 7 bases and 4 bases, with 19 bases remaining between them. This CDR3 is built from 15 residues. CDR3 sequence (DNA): TGCGCCAGCGGCCGCCTTCAGGGTGGTCCAGATACGCAGTATTTT. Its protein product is CASGRLQGGPDTQYF.

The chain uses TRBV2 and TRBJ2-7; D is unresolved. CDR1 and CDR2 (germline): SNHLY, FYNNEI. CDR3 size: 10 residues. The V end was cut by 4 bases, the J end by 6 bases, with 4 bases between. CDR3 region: CASSAVEQYF. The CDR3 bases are TGTGCCAGCAGTGCTGTCGAGCAGTACTTC. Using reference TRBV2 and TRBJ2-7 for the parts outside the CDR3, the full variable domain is EPEVTQTPSHQVTQMGQEVILRCVPISNHLYFYWYRQILGQKVEFLVSFYNNEISEKSEIFDDQFSVERPDGSNFTLKIRSTKLEDSAMYFCASSAVEQYFGPGTRLTVT.

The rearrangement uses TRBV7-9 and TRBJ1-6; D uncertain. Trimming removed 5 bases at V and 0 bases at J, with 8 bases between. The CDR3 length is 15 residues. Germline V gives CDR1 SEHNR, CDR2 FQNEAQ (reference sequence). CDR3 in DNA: TGTGCCAGCAGCCCCGAGGGCTCCTATAATTCACCCCTCCACTTT. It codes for CASSPEGSYNSPLHF.

CDR3 sequence reads: CATSTGLAGGPWVDNEQFF. CDR3 sequence (DNA): TGTGCCACCAGTACGGGACTAGCGGGAGGGCCTTGGGTGGACAATGAGCAGTTCTTC. This chain joins TRBV24-1 and TRBJ2-1, with 16 nucleotides matching TRBD2. The junction had 12 bases not matched to a gene; V was cut back by 6 bases and J by 5 bases. Per germline, CDR1 KGHDR and CDR2 SFDVKD. The CDR3 is made up of 19 amino acids.

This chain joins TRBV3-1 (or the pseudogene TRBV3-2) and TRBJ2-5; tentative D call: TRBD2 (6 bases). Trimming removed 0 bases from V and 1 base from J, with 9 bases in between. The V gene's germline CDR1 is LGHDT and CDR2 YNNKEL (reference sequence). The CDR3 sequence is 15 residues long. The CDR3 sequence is CASSQDKRAQETQYF. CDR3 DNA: TGTGCCAGCAGCCAAGACAAGCGGGCCCAAGAGACCCAGTACTTC.

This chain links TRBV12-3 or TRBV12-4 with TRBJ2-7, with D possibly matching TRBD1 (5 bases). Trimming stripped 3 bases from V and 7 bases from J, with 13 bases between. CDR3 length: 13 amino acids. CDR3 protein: CASSFPQAKEQYF. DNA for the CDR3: TGTGCCAGCAGTTTCCCACAGGCGAAAGAGCAGTACTTC.

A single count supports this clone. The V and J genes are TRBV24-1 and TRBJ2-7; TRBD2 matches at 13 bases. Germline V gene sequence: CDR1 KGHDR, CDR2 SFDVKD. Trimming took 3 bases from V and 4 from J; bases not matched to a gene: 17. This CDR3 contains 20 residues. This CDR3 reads CATSDHPGLAGHARFYEQYF. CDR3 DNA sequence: TGTGCCACCAGTGATCACCCGGGACTAGCGGGACACGCGAGATTTTACGAGCAGTACTTC.

CDR3 bases: TGTGCCAGTAGTATCGGGACATACCACCCTGAAGCTTTCTTT. This codes for CASSIGTYHPEAFF. The chain carries TRBV19 and TRBJ1-1; TRBD1 might be the D (6 bases). The CDR3 is 14 amino acids. Trimming stripped 3 bases from V and 6 bases from J, with 14 bases between. Germline CDR1 and CDR2: LNHDA and SQIVND (reference sequence). Full variable domain (missing parts from reference TRBV19 and TRBJ1-1): DGGITQSPKYLFRKEGQNVTLSCEQNLNHDAMYWYRQDPGQGLRLIYYSQIVNDFQKGDIAEGYSVSREKKESFPLTVTSAQKNPTAFYLCASSIGTYHPEAFFGQGTRLTVV.

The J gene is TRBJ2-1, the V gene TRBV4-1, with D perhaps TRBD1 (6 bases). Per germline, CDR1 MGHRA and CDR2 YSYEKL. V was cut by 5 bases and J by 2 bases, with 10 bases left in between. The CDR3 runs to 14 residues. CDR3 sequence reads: CASSARDTYNEQFF. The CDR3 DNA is TGCGCCAGCAGCGCCCGGGACACCTACAATGAGCAGTTCTTC.

The CDR3 loop reads CASSFESGQFF. The CDR3 DNA follows: TGTGCCAGCAGTTTCGAGTCCGGGCAGTTCTTC. The chain uses TRBV6-5 and TRBJ2-1, with D unclear. The CDR3 length is 11 residues. The V gene's germline CDR1 is MNHEY and CDR2 SVGAGI. V lost 4 bases and J lost 12, with 10 bases in between.

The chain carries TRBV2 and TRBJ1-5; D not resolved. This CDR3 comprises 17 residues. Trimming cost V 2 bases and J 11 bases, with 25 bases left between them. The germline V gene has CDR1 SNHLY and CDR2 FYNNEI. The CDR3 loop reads CASSERNSHFGVRSQHF. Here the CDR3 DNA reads TGTGCCAGCAGTGAAAGAAACTCCCATTTCGGGGTGAGGTCCCAGCATTTT. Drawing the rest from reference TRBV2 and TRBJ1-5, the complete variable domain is EPEVTQTPSHQVTQMGQEVILRCVPISNHLYFYWYRQILGQKVEFLVSFYNNEISEKSEIFDDQFSVERPDGSNFTLKIRSTKLEDSAMYFCASSERNSHFGVRSQHFGDGTRLSIL.

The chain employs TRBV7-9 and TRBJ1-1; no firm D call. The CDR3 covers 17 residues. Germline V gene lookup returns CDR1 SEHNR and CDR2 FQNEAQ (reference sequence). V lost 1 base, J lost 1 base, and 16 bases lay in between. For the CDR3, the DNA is TGTGCCAGCAGCTTAGTAGGTTTGGGCAGGTCGAACACTGAAGCTTTCTTT. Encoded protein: CASSLVGLGRSNTEAFF.